Sequencing of this T cell receptor beta chain was carried out in a study of cytomegalovirus exposure and HLA in healthy donors. The study's findings and limits: Sequencing likely produced, as an artifact, a cluster of highly shared sequence variants. The majority of CMV-associated TCR beta chains were reported as apparently HLA-restricted in a later analysis. Cytomegalovirus association was assigned to about 180 TCR beta chains. An analysis was carried out at a later point. It showed that HLA-associated TCR beta chains were more clonally expanded than equally common non-associated chains.

The CDR3 runs to 14 residues. J was trimmed by 3 bases and V by 0 bases; bases with no gene match: 0. Germline V gives CDR1 LGHNA, CDR2 YNFKEQ. The PCR was carried out with 60 Vbeta primers and 13 Jbeta primers. Data came from immunoSEQ multiplex PCR; TCRdb stores just in-frame clones and leaves some out. The sample includes roughly 180,000 clones, 65% to 85% seen only once; the top ten take more than 1%. This clone has more than one count but fewer than ten. Its specificity is not known. This chain uses TRBV4-2 with TRBJ2-7; 9 nucleotides line up with TRBD1. The sequence came from a boy aged 2 to 10 in good health and CMV-seronegative. The sequencing input was PBMCs. CDR3 residues: CASSQEDRGYEQYF. The CDR3 nucleotides read TGTGCCAGCAGCCAAGAGGACAGGGGCTACGAGCAGTACTTC.